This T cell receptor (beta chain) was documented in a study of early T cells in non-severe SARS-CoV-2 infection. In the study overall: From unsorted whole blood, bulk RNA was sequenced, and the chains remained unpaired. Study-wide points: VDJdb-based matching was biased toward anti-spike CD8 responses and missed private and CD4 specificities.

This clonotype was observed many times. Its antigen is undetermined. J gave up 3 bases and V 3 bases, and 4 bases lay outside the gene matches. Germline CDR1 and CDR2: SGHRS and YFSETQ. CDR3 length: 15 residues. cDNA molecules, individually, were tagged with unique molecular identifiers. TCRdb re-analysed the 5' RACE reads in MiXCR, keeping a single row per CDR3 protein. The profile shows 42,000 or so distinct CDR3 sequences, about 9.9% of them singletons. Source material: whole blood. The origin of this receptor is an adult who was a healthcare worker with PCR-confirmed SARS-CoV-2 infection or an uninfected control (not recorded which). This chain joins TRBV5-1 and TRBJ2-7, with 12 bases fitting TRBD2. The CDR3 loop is CASSSGTSGHYEQYF. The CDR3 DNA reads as TGCGCCAGCAGCTCCGGGACTAGCGGGCACTACGAGCAGTACTTC.